The TCR beta chain under discussion was sequenced for a study of T cell clones after liver transplantation. Study at large: TCRbeta sequencing after a pre-transplant mixed lymphocyte reaction identified graft-donor-reactive clones, later tracked in post-transplant blood.

The protocol was immunoSEQ multiplex PCR, while the TCRdb copy is restricted to in-frame clones and leaves out a portion. This sample has about 68,000 clones, with around 93% found just once. The study, taken as a whole, reports: Graft donor-reactive T cells possibly entered the graft instead of undergoing deletion.

The germline CDR1 and CDR2 sequences are MNHNS and SASEGT. Trimming pared 4 bases from V and 8 bases from J, leaving 6 bases between. The CDR3 sequence is 11 residues long. Regarding this clone: Its cognate antigen is unknown.

This sequence originates from a human patient who received a liver transplant. Some of the T cells might come from the graft donor. This chain uses TRBV6-1 with TRBJ2-1; D not resolved. The sample was CD4+ T cells from blood, taken approximately 25 months after liver transplant. CDR3 bases: TGTGCCAGCAGTGCCGTATATGAGCAGTTCTTC. Amino acid sequence: CASSAVYEQFF.